This T cell receptor (beta chain) was recovered during a study of shared clonotypes between healthy human individuals. The study, taken as a whole, reports: Sharing of clonotypes among donors was expected to vary with sequencing depth. Despite large depth, rarefaction showed incomplete sorted-subset sequencing.

Per the study methods: In the immunoSEQ data, sequences were junction-only and lacked quality scores, so filtering differed. Repertoires were generated with immunoSEQ multiplex PCR, while TCRdb's copy carries only in-frame clones and drops some. The V and J calls and clone size come from that table; D and trimming were worked out from the DNA. The sample shows more than 900,000 clones, about four fifths of them seen only once. Germline CDR1 LNHDA, CDR2 SQIVND (reference sequence). Trimming took 3 bases from V and 2 from J, leaving 9 bases between them. The CDR3 runs 14 residues. With regard to this clone: Its antigen is as yet unknown. This same CDR3 is encoded by further DNA sequences in the sample.

The sequencing input was memory CD4+ T cells from PBMCs. Specified subset: CD45RA-negative fraction. The J gene is TRBJ2-3, the V gene TRBV19, with D tentatively TRBD1 (5 bases). The receptor was derived from a man aged 18 to 35 in good health. Some clones in this sample may be carry-over from other donors' samples. CDR3 bases: TGTGCCAGTAGTATGGGCAGGGCCACAGATACGCAGTATTTT. Amino acid sequence: CASSMGRATDTQYF.